This T cell receptor beta chain was documented in a study of STAT3 mutations in large granular lymphocyte leukemia. Study results and limitations: In T-cell large granular lymphocyte leukemia, about half of patients showed multiple immunodominant subclonotypes. In several patients, dominant TCR clone burden exceeded STAT3 mutant burden.

Details on this clone: What it recognizes is unknown.

Method: immunoSEQ multiplex PCR; TCRdb's copy keeps in-frame clones and lacks some. The sample includes 40,000 to 50,000 clones, approximately 78% seen only once; the top ten take 0.43%. CDR3 length: 15 amino acids. Germline V CDR1 and CDR2: SGHDN, FVKESK. Unmatched junction bases numbered 7, after V lost 4 bases and J lost 2 bases. Sequencing was carried out using PBMCs. V gene TRBV14 combines with J gene TRBJ1-2; 7 bases are a match to TRBD1. The TCR was taken from a human donor with T large granular lymphocyte leukemia. Some clones in this sample may be carry-over from other donors' samples. This CDR3 is CASSPTGQVNYGYTF. CDR3 nucleotides: TGTGCCAGCAGCCCAACCGGACAGGTGAACTATGGCTACACCTTC.